Listed below are T cell receptor beta chains from one sample, sequenced in a study of shared clonotypes between healthy human individuals. The repertoire was sequenced with immunoSEQ multiplex PCR; TCRdb's copy has only in-frame clones and lacks some. The sample lists hundreds of thousands of clones; 70% to 80% were seen once. Sequencing was performed on PBMCs. Source of these receptors: a woman aged 40 to 49 in good health. Some clones in this sample may be carry-over from other donors' samples. Each CDR3 is given with its conserved first and last residue. The order of the fields is D gene, clone size, J gene, V gene, CDR3 length, CDR3 protein, CDR3 DNA. A D gene is named only where the DNA matches it firmly. Only some rows state a clone size, as once, few, many or a class for expanded clones.

d_gene: NA
abundance: NA
j_gene: TRBJ2-1
v_gene: TRBV6-4
len: 14
CDR3aa: CASRQETSYNEQFF
CDR3nt: TGTGCCAGCCGACAGGAAACCTCCTACAATGAGCAGTTCTTC

d_gene: NA
abundance: NA
j_gene: TRBJ2-7
v_gene: TRBV6-5
len: 14
CDR3aa: CASSYRRGSYEQYF
CDR3nt: TGTGCCAGCAGTTACAGGAGGGGCTCCTACGAGCAGTACTTC

d_gene: NA
abundance: NA
j_gene: TRBJ1-2
v_gene: TRBV7-9
len: 15
CDR3aa: CASSLGEGVHYGYTF
CDR3nt: TGTGCCAGCAGCTTAGGGGAGGGGGTTCACTATGGCTACACCTTC

d_gene: TRBD2
abundance: once
j_gene: TRBJ2-3
v_gene: TRBV5-6
len: 15
CDR3aa: CASSPQAGGTDTQYF
CDR3nt: TGTGCCAGCAGCCCCCAGGCGGGGGGCACAGATACGCAGTATTTT

d_gene: TRBD1
abundance: NA
j_gene: TRBJ1-1
v_gene: TRBV28
len: 16
CDR3aa: CASSLGTGPMNTEAFF
CDR3nt: TGTGCCAGCAGTTTAGGGACAGGCCCCATGAACACTGAAGCTTTCTTT

d_gene: TRBD1
abundance: NA
j_gene: TRBJ2-7
v_gene: TRBV28
len: 14
CDR3aa: CASSPTGARTEQYF
CDR3nt: TGTGCCAGCAGTCCGACAGGGGCCCGTACGGAGCAGTACTTC

d_gene: TRBD1
abundance: NA
j_gene: TRBJ1-1
v_gene: TRBV19
len: 13
CDR3aa: CASTDRAYTEAFF
CDR3nt: TGTGCCAGTACAGACAGGGCCTACACTGAAGCTTTCTTT

d_gene: NA
abundance: NA
j_gene: TRBJ2-3
v_gene: TRBV5-1
len: 15
CDR3aa: CASSWDGRSTDTQYF
CDR3nt: TGCGCCAGCAGCTGGGACGGAAGAAGCACAGATACGCAGTATTTT

d_gene: TRBD1
abundance: NA
j_gene: TRBJ2-7
v_gene: TRBV11-1
len: 13
CDR3aa: CASSLQTGNEQYF
CDR3nt: TGTGCCAGCAGCCTCCAGACAGGGAACGAGCAGTACTTC

d_gene: TRBD1
abundance: NA
j_gene: TRBJ2-2
v_gene: TRBV19
len: 17
CDR3aa: CASSMETGTANTGELFF
CDR3nt: TGTGCCAGTAGTATGGAAACGGGGACAGCGAACACCGGGGAGCTGTTTTTT

d_gene: NA
abundance: NA
j_gene: TRBJ1-5
v_gene: TRBV29-1
len: 13
CDR3aa: CSVGGSSNQPQHF
CDR3nt: TGCAGCGTTGGAGGGAGCAGCAATCAGCCCCAGCATTTT

d_gene: TRBD1
abundance: NA
j_gene: TRBJ2-6
v_gene: TRBV5-1
len: 19
CDR3aa: CASSSLAGTGVSGANVLTF
CDR3nt: TGCGCCAGCAGCAGCCTCGCCGGGACAGGGGTCTCTGGGGCCAACGTCCTGACTTTC

d_gene: TRBD1
abundance: NA
j_gene: TRBJ2-3
v_gene: TRBV11-1
len: 14
CDR3aa: CASSRDRGTDTQYF
CDR3nt: TGTGCCAGCAGCCGGGACAGGGGTACAGATACGCAGTATTTT

d_gene: TRBD2
abundance: NA
j_gene: TRBJ2-5
v_gene: TRBV5-1
len: 12
CDR3aa: CASSFASGTQYF
CDR3nt: TGCGCCAGCAGCTTTGCTAGCGGGACCCAGTACTTC

d_gene: TRBD2
abundance: NA
j_gene: TRBJ2-5
v_gene: TRBV7-9
len: 15
CDR3aa: CASSFAAGGFGTQYF
CDR3nt: TGTGCCAGCAGCTTTGCAGCGGGGGGTTTCGGGACCCAGTACTTC

d_gene: TRBD1
abundance: NA
j_gene: TRBJ1-4
v_gene: TRBV28
len: 14
CDR3aa: CASSLTGGEGKLFF
CDR3nt: TGTGCCAGCAGTTTAACAGGGGGCGAAGGAAAACTGTTTTTT

d_gene: NA
abundance: NA
j_gene: TRBJ1-5
v_gene: TRBV28
len: 13
CDR3aa: CASSLPSLQPQHF
CDR3nt: TGTGCCAGCAGTCTACCCTCGCTTCAGCCCCAGCATTTT

d_gene: TRBD2
abundance: NA
j_gene: TRBJ2-3
v_gene: TRBV29-1
len: 17
CDR3aa: CSVEGRFTSGSTDTQYF
CDR3nt: TGCAGCGTTGAAGGGCGTTTTACTAGCGGCAGCACAGATACGCAGTATTTT

d_gene: NA
abundance: many
j_gene: TRBJ2-7
v_gene: TRBV11-2
len: 14
CDR3aa: CASSPLTGTHEQYF
CDR3nt: TGTGCCAGCAGCCCACTGACCGGGACCCACGAGCAGTACTTC

d_gene: NA
abundance: NA
j_gene: TRBJ2-1
v_gene: TRBV29-1
len: 11
CDR3aa: CSVGGGPEQFF
CDR3nt: TGCAGCGTTGGTGGGGGCCCTGAGCAGTTCTTC

d_gene: NA
abundance: NA
j_gene: TRBJ2-6
v_gene: TRBV5-4
len: 16
CDR3aa: CASSLGRSSGANVLTF
CDR3nt: TGTGCCAGCAGCTTGGGCAGAAGCTCTGGGGCCAACGTCCTGACTTTC

d_gene: TRBD2
abundance: NA
j_gene: TRBJ2-1
v_gene: TRBV5-1
len: 14
CDR3aa: CASEPSGSGNEQFF
CDR3nt: TGCGCCAGCGAACCTAGCGGGAGTGGCAATGAGCAGTTCTTC

d_gene: NA
abundance: NA
j_gene: TRBJ1-1
v_gene: TRBV5-1
len: 13
CDR3aa: CASRRGPNTEAFF
CDR3nt: TGCGCCAGCAGAAGGGGCCCGAACACTGAAGCTTTCTTT

d_gene: NA
abundance: NA
j_gene: TRBJ1-2
v_gene: TRBV5-6
len: 14
CDR3aa: CASSLNGRAYGYTF
CDR3nt: TGTGCCAGCAGCTTAAACGGCAGGGCCTATGGCTACACCTTC

d_gene: TRBD2
abundance: NA
j_gene: TRBJ2-7
v_gene: TRBV7-9
len: 18
CDR3aa: CASSLSGTSFFTPHEQYF
CDR3nt: TGTGCCAGCAGCTTATCGGGGACTAGCTTCTTCACCCCCCACGAGCAGTACTTC

d_gene: TRBD1
abundance: NA
j_gene: TRBJ1-6
v_gene: TRBV18
len: 16
CDR3aa: CASSGTWTGGITPLHF
CDR3nt: TGTGCCAGCTCAGGAACGTGGACAGGGGGAATAACGCCCCTCCACTTT

d_gene: TRBD2
abundance: NA
j_gene: TRBJ2-7
v_gene: TRBV2
len: 14
CDR3aa: CASRQTSGGYEQYF
CDR3nt: TGTGCCAGCAGACAGACTAGCGGGGGCTACGAGCAGTACTTC

d_gene: NA
abundance: NA
j_gene: TRBJ2-7
v_gene: TRBV5-6
len: 15
CDR3aa: CASSLVGSLSYEQYF
CDR3nt: TGTGCCAGCAGCTTAGTCGGGAGTTTGTCCTACGAGCAGTACTTC

d_gene: TRBD1
abundance: few
j_gene: TRBJ2-7
v_gene: TRBV2
len: 15
CDR3aa: CASTLQGVHSYEQYF
CDR3nt: TGTGCCAGCACCCTACAGGGGGTCCACTCCTACGAGCAGTACTTC

d_gene: NA
abundance: NA
j_gene: TRBJ1-5
v_gene: TRBV6-9
len: 15
CDR3aa: CAIRPGGRDYQPQHF
CDR3nt: TGTGCCATCAGACCCGGTGGCAGGGACTATCAGCCCCAGCATTTT

d_gene: TRBD1
abundance: NA
j_gene: TRBJ2-2
v_gene: TRBV7-2
len: 18
CDR3aa: CASTESLAGQGASGELFF
CDR3nt: TGTGCCAGCACCGAATCTCTGGCGGGACAGGGGGCCTCCGGGGAGCTGTTTTTT

d_gene: NA
abundance: NA
j_gene: TRBJ1-1
v_gene: TRBV30
len: 12
CDR3aa: CAWRGSVTVAFF
CDR3nt: TGTGCCTGGAGAGGCTCGGTGACAGTAGCTTTCTTT

d_gene: TRBD1
abundance: NA
j_gene: TRBJ1-1
v_gene: TRBV5-1
len: 17
CDR3aa: CASSWSGQGAVNTEAFF
CDR3nt: TGCGCCAGCAGCTGGTCTGGTCAGGGGGCGGTGAACACTGAAGCTTTCTTT

d_gene: TRBD1
abundance: NA
j_gene: TRBJ1-1
v_gene: TRBV30
len: 16
CDR3aa: CAWSVRQGRGYTEAFF
CDR3nt: TGTGCCTGGAGTGTCCGACAGGGACGAGGTTACACTGAAGCTTTCTTT

d_gene: NA
abundance: NA
j_gene: TRBJ1-5
v_gene: TRBV28
len: 14
CDR3aa: CASSFSGTNQPQHF
CDR3nt: TGTGCCAGCAGTTTCTCGGGGACTAATCAGCCCCAGCATTTT

d_gene: NA
abundance: NA
j_gene: TRBJ1-2
v_gene: TRBV28
len: 16
CDR3aa: CASSPTPRTANYGYTF
CDR3nt: TGTGCCAGCAGTCCCACTCCCCGGACAGCTAACTATGGCTACACCTTC

d_gene: TRBD2
abundance: NA
j_gene: TRBJ2-5
v_gene: TRBV2
len: 14
CDR3aa: CASVPGRAGETQYF
CDR3nt: TGTGCCAGCGTACCCGGGAGGGCCGGTGAGACCCAGTACTTC

d_gene: NA
abundance: NA
j_gene: TRBJ2-1
v_gene: TRBV5-1
len: 13
CDR3aa: CASSLDTNNEQFF
CDR3nt: TGCGCCAGCAGCCTGGACACTAACAATGAGCAGTTCTTC

d_gene: NA
abundance: NA
j_gene: TRBJ2-7
v_gene: TRBV2
len: 15
CDR3aa: CASSERSGLTYEQYF
CDR3nt: TGTGCCAGCAGTGAAAGGAGCGGACTCACCTACGAGCAGTACTTC

d_gene: NA
abundance: NA
j_gene: TRBJ1-1
v_gene: TRBV7-9
len: 14
CDR3aa: CASSLVSGDTEAFF
CDR3nt: TGTGCCAGCAGCTTAGTTTCGGGGGACACTGAAGCTTTCTTT

d_gene: NA
abundance: once
j_gene: TRBJ2-1
v_gene: TRBV18
len: 13
CDR3aa: CASSPLPYNEQFF
CDR3nt: TGTGCCAGCTCACCACTGCCATACAATGAGCAGTTCTTC